Listed here are 15 T cell receptor beta chains from one sample, sequenced in a study of cytomegalovirus exposure and HLA in healthy donors. This PCR relied on a set of 60 Vbeta primers and 13 Jbeta primers. This table comes from immunoSEQ multiplex PCR, and its TCRdb copy is limited to in-frame clones, with some not included. The data hold 55,000 to 75,000 clones, with 70% to 80% observed a single time. Sequencing was performed on PBMCs. The receptor set was obtained from a girl aged 10 to 17 in good health and CMV-seropositive.

This clone was counted once. The V gene is TRBV28, the J gene TRBJ1-2; D not certain. This CDR3 is 15 amino acids long. Germline V gives CDR1 MDHEN, CDR2 SYDVKM. The ends were cut back, 1 base at V and 4 bases at J, with 13 bases in the middle. In DNA, the CDR3 is TGTGCCAGCAGTTTATTCCCCACAAGGAGCTATGGCTACACCTTC. This translates into CASSLFPTRSYGYTF.

This sequence joins TRBV6-5 and TRBJ1-2; 8 positions match TRBD1. The CDR3 has 13 residues. In germline, CDR1 is MNHEY, CDR2 SVGAGI. The V segment lost 3 bases and the J segment 8 bases; nucleotides outside the gene matches: 5. CDR3 sequence reads: CASSYRQGWGYTF. CDR3 DNA: TGTGCCAGCAGTTATCGACAGGGGTGGGGCTACACCTTC.

V is TRBV7-2 and J is TRBJ2-7; D gene ambiguous. Germline V gives CDR1 SGHTA, CDR2 FQGNSA. CDR3 length: 14 amino acids. V was cut by 5 bases and J by 7 bases, with 18 bases left in between. DNA of the CDR3: TGTGCCAGCAGCCCCGTCGTTCAACTATGGGAGCAGTACTTC. It translates to CASSPVVQLWEQYF. Combining the CDR3 with reference TRBV7-2 and TRBJ2-7 gives the whole variable domain GAGVSQSPSNKVTEKGKDVELRCDPISGHTALYWYRQSLGQGLEFLIYFQGNSAPDKSGLPSDRFSAERTGGSVSTLTIQRTQQEDSAVYLCASSPVVQLWEQYFGPGTRLTVT.

This clone was picked up one time. In DNA form, the CDR3 reads TGTGCCAGCAGTCCTCGGACTAGCGGGAGTCTTATCAATGAGCAGTTCTTC. Its translation: CASSPRTSGSLINEQFF. The chain carries TRBV28 and TRBJ2-1, with TRBD2 matching 13 bases. CDR1 and CDR2 from the germline V gene are MDHEN and SYDVKM. V lost 5 bases and J lost 6; bases outside the gene matches: 10. The CDR3 sequence is 17 residues long.

This clone was seen a handful of times. The V gene is TRBV5-6, the J gene TRBJ2-7, with a weak D call TRBD2 (5 bases). Trimming took 0 bases from V and 6 from J, leaving 10 bases between them. The germline CDR1 and CDR2 sequences are SGHDT and YYEEEE. CDR3 length equals 13 residues. This CDR3 reads CASSLELRAEQYF. CDR3 DNA sequence: TGTGCCAGCAGCTTGGAGTTGCGGGCCGAGCAGTACTTC. The full variable domain, rest sourced from reference TRBV5-6 and TRBJ2-7, is DAGVTQSPTHLIKTRGQQVTLRCSPKSGHDTVSWYQQALGQGPQFIFQYYEEEERQRGNFPDRFSGHQFPNYSSELNVNALLLGDSALYLCASSLELRAEQYFGPGTRLTVT.

This rearrangement joins TRBV7-2 to TRBJ2-2, with TRBD1 identical over 9 bases. V lost 5 bases to trimming and J lost 6 bases; unmatched junction nucleotides: 10. CDR1 SGHTA and CDR2 FQGNSA come from the germline V gene. The CDR3 length is 16 residues. CDR3 sequence: CASSKGQGLRPGELFF. CDR3 bases: TGTGCCAGCAGCAAGGGACAGGGCCTGCGTCCCGGGGAGCTGTTTTTT.

This clone was counted only a few times. The chain has TRBV5-4 and TRBJ2-1; 12 bases match TRBD2. With V trimmed by 7 bases and J by 8 bases, 7 bases remained unmatched. CDR1 is SGHNT, CDR2 YYREEE, per germline (reference sequence). This CDR3 is 14 amino acids long. CDR3 sequence: CASSTSGRLYEQFF. The CDR3 DNA reads as TGTGCCAGCTCAACTAGCGGGAGGTTGTATGAGCAGTTCTTC.

This sequence joins TRBV7-8 and TRBJ2-7; TRBD2 is a possible D gene (5 bases). This CDR3 is built from 13 residues. Germline V gene lookup returns CDR1 SGHVS and CDR2 FQNEAQ. V was clipped by 3 bases and J by 4 bases, with 10 bases between them. The CDR3 bases are TGTGCCAGCAGCTTGGAGGTGGGATACGAGCAGTACTTC. Translating it yields CASSLEVGYEQYF.

The rearrangement links TRBV28 to TRBJ2-7; the D gene is possibly TRBD1 (5 bases). This CDR3 region has 13 residues. Per the germline V gene, CDR1 is MDHEN and CDR2 is SYDVKM. Trimming shortened V by 2 bases and J by 3 bases, and 8 bases separated the two germline ends. CDR3 sequence reads: CASSLQGVYEQYF. For the CDR3, the DNA is TGTGCCAGCAGTTTACAGGGCGTCTACGAGCAGTACTTC.

This sequence joins TRBV4-2 and TRBJ1-1; TRBD1 is a possible D gene (6 bases). CDR1 is LGHNA and CDR2 is YNFKEQ in the germline V gene. The V end lost 3 bases, the J end lost 1 base, and 9 bases lay between the germline ends. The CDR3 extends over 14 amino acids. The CDR3 sequence is CASSHQGGNTEAFF. CDR3 DNA sequence: TGTGCCAGCAGCCACCAAGGGGGGAACACTGAAGCTTTCTTT.

The chain is built from TRBV29-1 and TRBJ1-5; maybe TRBD1 (5 bases). Between the trimmed V and J ends, which lost 5 bases and 7 bases, there was a span of 18 bases. The germline V gene encodes CDR1 SQVTM and CDR2 ANQGSEA. The CDR3 is 14 residues long. CDR3 protein: CSVSLGGAVQPQHF. The CDR3, as DNA: TGCAGCGTTTCGTTGGGAGGGGCGGTGCAGCCCCAGCATTTT.

The chain links TRBV7-2 to TRBJ2-6; weak D call: TRBD1 (6 bases). Germline CDR1 reads SGHTA; CDR2 reads FQGNSA. Trimming stripped 5 bases from V and 2 bases from J, with 10 bases between. The CDR3 contains 15 residues. The CDR3 nucleotides read TGTGCCAGCAGCCCTCAGGGGCCTGGGGCCAACGTCCTGACTTTC. Translated, it gives CASSPQGPGANVLTF.

The rearrangement uses TRBV6-4 and TRBJ1-2; TRBD1 is a possible D gene (6 bases). Germline CDR1 and CDR2: MRHNA and SNTAGT. This CDR3 comprises 14 residues. V was trimmed by 2 bases and J by 4 bases, leaving 11 bases between them. The CDR3 DNA reads TGTGCCAGCAGTGACGGCCTCAGGGGCTATGGCTACACCTTC. Residues: CASSDGLRGYGYTF.

The CDR3 DNA reads as TGCGCCAGTACCATTAGCGGGGGCCAAGAGACCCAGTACTTC. Residues: CASTISGGQETQYF. This chain uses TRBV5-1 with TRBJ2-5; TRBD2 aligns across 9 bases. CDR1 is SGHRS, CDR2 YFSETQ, per germline. Germline trimming cut 8 bases from V and 1 base from J; bases unmatched to any gene: 6. CDR3 size: 14 residues.

V and J are TRBV4-3 and TRBJ1-2; possibly TRBD1 for D (6 bases). This CDR3 has 14 amino acids. CDR1 is LGHNA, CDR2 YSLEER, per germline. V was clipped by 0 bases and J by 7 bases, with 12 bases between them. This CDR3 reads CASSQDRTAGGYTF. CDR3 coding DNA: TGCGCCAGCAGCCAAGATCGGACAGCTGGTGGCTACACCTTC.